These T cell receptor beta chains were read from a single sample in a study of T cells in tuberculosis. Repertoires were generated with immunoSEQ multiplex PCR, while TCRdb's copy carries only in-frame clones and drops some. This sample yields roughly 34,000 clones, of which roughly 93% are seen a single time; approximately 10% belongs to the top ten. Material: PBMCs, obtained at tuberculosis diagnosis. These receptors were collected from an adult with tuberculosis. CDR3s include the opening cysteine and the closing phenylalanine or tryptophan. D genes are given only for firm matches. Size is omitted from some rows. Given values are once, few, many or a class for expanded clones.

TRBV28	TRBJ1-5	NA	NA	TGTGCCAGCGGACAGCTTTATAGCAATCAGCCCCAGCATTTT	CASGQLYSNQPQHF
TRBV9	TRBJ2-5	TRBD2	once	TGTGCCAGCAGCGTAGGACTAGCGGGAGGCGAGACCCAGTACTTC	CASSVGLAGGETQYF
TRBV4-1	TRBJ1-4	NA	NA	TGCGCCAGCAGCCAAGAGCTCAGTAATGAAAAACTGTTTTTT	CASSQELSNEKLFF
TRBV10-3	TRBJ2-3	NA	NA	TGTGCCATCCGGGTCGAGGGGGAGAGTGGCACAGATACGCAGTATTTT	CAIRVEGESGTDTQYF
TRBV5-4	TRBJ2-1	NA	NA	TGTGCCAGCAGCTTGGAGCTACGCGAGCAGTTCTTC	CASSLELREQFF
TRBV6-5	TRBJ2-7	TRBD1	NA	TGTGCCAGCAGTCAGGGGGCCCAGGGGTACGAGCAGTACTTC	CASSQGAQGYEQYF
TRBV4-1	TRBJ2-7	TRBD2	NA	TGCGCCAGCAGCCCGGGACTAGCGGCCTACGAGCAGTACTTC	CASSPGLAAYEQYF
TRBV18	TRBJ2-2	TRBD1	NA	TGTGCCAGCTCACTATACGGGACAGGGACGACCGGGGAGCTGTTTTTT	CASSLYGTGTTGELFF
TRBV11-3	TRBJ1-1	NA	once	TGTGCCAGCAGCGCCAGGGATGACACTGAAGCTTTCTTT	CASSARDDTEAFF
TRBV4-1	TRBJ1-2	TRBD1	NA	TGCGCCAGCAGCCAAGACGGGCAGGGGGCGGGAGGCTACACCTTC	CASSQDGQGAGGYTF
TRBV27	TRBJ1-2	NA	NA	TGTGCCAGCAGAGGGGGAGAAGGATATGGCTACACCTTC	CASRGGEGYGYTF
TRBV6-5	TRBJ1-4	TRBD1	NA	TGTGCCAGCAGTTTCTCATGGGGACAGGAAGCAAAACTGTTTTTT	CASSFSWGQEAKLFF
TRBV30	TRBJ2-7	TRBD1	NA	TGTGCCTGGGGTCCGACAGGGGACGAGCAGTACTTC	CAWGPTGDEQYF
TRBV2	TRBJ1-2	NA	NA	TGTGCCAGCAGTCCAAGGGGACAATCGAGCTACACCTTC	CASSPRGQSSYTF
TRBV29-1	TRBJ2-2	NA	NA	TGCAGCGTTGTCCTGGCGGTTAACACCGGGGAGCTGTTTTTT	CSVVLAVNTGELFF
TRBV5-1	TRBJ1-2	TRBD1	few	TGCGCCAGCAGCTTGGTCCCAGGGGGCGGTGGCTACACCTTC	CASSLVPGGGGYTF